This T cell receptor (beta chain) was documented in a study of regulatory T cells in long-lasting Graves disease. Documented time point: newly diagnosed GD, antithyroid drugs for less than 3 months. With RNA extracted from PBMCs as input, the TCR library was made. iRepertoire HTBI primers and Arm-PCR of CDR3 regions built TCR beta libraries. Via MiXCR, TCRdb re-called the multiplex PCR reads, giving one row per CDR3 protein. Seen here are 500,000 to 700,000 distinct CDR3 sequences, roughly 15% observed once, and the top ten hold 15% to 20%. The CDR3 covers 16 residues. The trim removed 0 bases at V and 7 bases at J, leaving 8 bases unmatched. CDR1 and CDR2 from the germline V gene are SGDLS and YYNGEE. The sample was also linked to a second study, of T cells in Graves' hyperthyroidism and ophthalmopathy.

The clonotype was recovered from a young woman with Graves disease. J is TRBJ2-1 and V is TRBV9, with 9 bases aligning to TRBD2. This specimen was peripheral blood mononuclear cells (PBMCs), taken at new diagnosis, from a patient treated with antithyroid drugs. The chain's CDR3 is CASSVGGLAGRNEQFF. CDR3 nucleotide sequence: TGTGCCAGCAGCGTAGGGGGCCTAGCGGGACGGAATGAGCAGTTCTTC.